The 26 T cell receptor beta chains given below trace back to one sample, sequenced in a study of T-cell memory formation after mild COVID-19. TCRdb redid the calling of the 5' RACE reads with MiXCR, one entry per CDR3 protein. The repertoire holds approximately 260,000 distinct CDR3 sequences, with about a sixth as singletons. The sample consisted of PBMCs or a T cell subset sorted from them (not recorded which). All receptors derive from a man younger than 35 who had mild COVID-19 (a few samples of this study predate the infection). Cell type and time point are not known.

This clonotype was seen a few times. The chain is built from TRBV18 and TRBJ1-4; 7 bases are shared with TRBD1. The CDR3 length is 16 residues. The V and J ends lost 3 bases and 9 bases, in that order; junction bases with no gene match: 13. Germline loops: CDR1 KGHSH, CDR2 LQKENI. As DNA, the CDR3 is TGTGCCAGCTCACCCGGATCCCCGGCGACAGGGCAAAAACTGTTTTTT. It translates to CASSPGSPATGQKLFF.

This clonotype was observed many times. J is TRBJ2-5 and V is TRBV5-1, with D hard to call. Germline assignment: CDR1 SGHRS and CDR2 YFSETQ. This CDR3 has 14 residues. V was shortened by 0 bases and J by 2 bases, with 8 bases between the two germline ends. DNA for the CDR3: TGCGCCAGCAGCTTGGGAGTCAGGCAAGAGACCCAGTACTTC. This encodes CASSLGVRQETQYF.

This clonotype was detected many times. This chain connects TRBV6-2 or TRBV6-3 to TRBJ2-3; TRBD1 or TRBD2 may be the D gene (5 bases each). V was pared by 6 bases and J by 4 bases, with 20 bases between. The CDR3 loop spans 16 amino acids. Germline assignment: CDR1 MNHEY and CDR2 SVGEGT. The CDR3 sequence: CASRRIARGISDTQYF. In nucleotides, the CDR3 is TGTGCCAGCAGGAGAATAGCGAGGGGTATATCAGATACGCAGTATTTT.

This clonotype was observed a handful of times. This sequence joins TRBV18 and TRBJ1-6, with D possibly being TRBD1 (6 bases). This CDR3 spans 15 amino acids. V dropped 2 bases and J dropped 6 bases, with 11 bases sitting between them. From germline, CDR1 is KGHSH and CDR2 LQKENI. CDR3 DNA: TGTGCCAGCTCACCAGCGGGGGCGAGTAATTCACCCCTCCACTTT. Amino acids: CASSPAGASNSPLHF.

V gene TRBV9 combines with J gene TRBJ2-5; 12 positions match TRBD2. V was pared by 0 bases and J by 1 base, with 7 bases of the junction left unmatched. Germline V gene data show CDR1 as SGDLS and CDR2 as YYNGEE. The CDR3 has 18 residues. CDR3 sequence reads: CASSVGLAGGTIQETQYF. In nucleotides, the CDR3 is TGTGCCAGCAGCGTAGGCCTAGCGGGGGGGACTATCCAAGAGACCCAGTACTTC.

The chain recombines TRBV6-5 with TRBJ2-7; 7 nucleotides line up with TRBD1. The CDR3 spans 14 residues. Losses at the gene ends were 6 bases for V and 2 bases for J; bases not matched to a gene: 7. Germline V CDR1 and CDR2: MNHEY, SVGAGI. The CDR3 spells CASSTRTGPYEQYF. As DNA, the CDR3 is TGTGCCAGCAGCACACGGACAGGCCCCTACGAGCAGTACTTC.

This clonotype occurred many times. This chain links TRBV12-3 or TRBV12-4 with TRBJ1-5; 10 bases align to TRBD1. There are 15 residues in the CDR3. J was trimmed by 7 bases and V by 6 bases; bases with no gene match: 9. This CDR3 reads CASSSRDRGIQPQHF. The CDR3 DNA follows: TGTGCCAGCAGCTCCCGGGACAGGGGTATCCAGCCCCAGCATTTT.

Here the CDR3 DNA reads TGTGCCAGCAGGCCTAGCGGGGGCTCCTACAATGAGCAGTTCTTC. Protein sequence: CASRPSGGSYNEQFF. The chain uses TRBV2 and TRBJ2-1; 10 nucleotides line up with TRBD2. The CDR3 length is 15 residues. V lost 6 bases to trimming and J lost 0 bases; unmatched junction nucleotides: 2. From germline, CDR1 is SNHLY and CDR2 FYNNEI.

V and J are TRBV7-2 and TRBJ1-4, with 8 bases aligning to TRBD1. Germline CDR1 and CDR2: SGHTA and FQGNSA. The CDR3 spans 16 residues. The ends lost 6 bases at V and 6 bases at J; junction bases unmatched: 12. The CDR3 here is CASRLRAGGADEKLFF. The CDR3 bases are TGTGCCAGCAGATTAAGGGCAGGGGGCGCGGATGAAAAACTGTTTTTT.

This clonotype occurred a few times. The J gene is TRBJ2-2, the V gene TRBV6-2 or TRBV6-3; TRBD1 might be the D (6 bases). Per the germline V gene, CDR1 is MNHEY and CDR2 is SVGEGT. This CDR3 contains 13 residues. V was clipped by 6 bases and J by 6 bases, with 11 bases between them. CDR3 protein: CASRNRVSGELFF. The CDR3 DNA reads TGTGCCAGCAGAAACAGGGTATCCGGGGAGCTGTTTTTT.

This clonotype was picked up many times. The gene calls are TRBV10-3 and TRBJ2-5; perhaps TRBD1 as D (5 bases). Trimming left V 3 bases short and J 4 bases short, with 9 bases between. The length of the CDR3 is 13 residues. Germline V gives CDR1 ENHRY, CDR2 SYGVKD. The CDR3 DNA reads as TGTGCCATCAGTGACTACGACAGAGAGACCCAGTACTTC. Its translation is CAISDYDRETQYF.

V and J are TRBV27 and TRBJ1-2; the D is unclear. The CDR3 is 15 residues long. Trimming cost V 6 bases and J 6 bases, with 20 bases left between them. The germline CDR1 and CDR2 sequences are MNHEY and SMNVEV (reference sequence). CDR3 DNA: TGTGCCAGCAGGATAACCCTTTATTTTGGGGATGGCTACACCTTC. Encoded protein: CASRITLYFGDGYTF.

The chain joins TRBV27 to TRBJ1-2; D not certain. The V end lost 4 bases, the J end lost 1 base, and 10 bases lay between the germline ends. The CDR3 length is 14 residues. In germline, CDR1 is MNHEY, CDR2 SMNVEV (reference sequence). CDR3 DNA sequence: TGTGCCAGCAGTTCGCCGGGGTTTAACTATGGCTACACCTTC. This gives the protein CASSSPGFNYGYTF.

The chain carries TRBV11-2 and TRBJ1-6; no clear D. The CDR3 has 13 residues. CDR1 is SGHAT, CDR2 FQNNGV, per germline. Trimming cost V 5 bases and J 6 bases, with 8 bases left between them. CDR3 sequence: CASSPAANSPLHF. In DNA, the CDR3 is TGTGCCAGCAGCCCGGCGGCTAATTCACCCCTCCACTTT.

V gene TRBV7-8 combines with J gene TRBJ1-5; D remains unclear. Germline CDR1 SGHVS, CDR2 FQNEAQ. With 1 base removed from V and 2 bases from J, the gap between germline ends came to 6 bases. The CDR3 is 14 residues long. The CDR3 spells CASSLVNRNQPQHF. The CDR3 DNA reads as TGTGCCAGCAGCTTAGTGAACCGCAATCAGCCCCAGCATTTT.

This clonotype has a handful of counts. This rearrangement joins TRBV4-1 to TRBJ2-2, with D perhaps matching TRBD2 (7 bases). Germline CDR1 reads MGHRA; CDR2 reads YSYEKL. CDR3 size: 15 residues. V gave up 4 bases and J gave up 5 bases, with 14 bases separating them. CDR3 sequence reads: CASSPLGGQTGELFF. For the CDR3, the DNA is TGCGCCAGCAGCCCGCTGGGGGGGCAGACCGGGGAGCTGTTTTTT.

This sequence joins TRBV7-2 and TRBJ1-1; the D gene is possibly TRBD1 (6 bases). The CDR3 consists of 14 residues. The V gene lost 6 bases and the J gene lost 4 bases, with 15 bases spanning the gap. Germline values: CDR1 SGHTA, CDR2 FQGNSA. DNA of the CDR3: TGTGCCAGCAGATTCACAGGCAGGGGCACTGAAGCTTTCTTT. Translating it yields CASRFTGRGTEAFF.

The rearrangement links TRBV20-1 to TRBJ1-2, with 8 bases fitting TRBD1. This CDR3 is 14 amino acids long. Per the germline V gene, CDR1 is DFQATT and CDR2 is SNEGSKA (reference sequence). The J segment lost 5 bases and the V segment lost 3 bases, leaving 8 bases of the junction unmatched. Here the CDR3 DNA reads TGCAGTGCTAGGGACAGGGAATCGTTATATGGCTACACCTTC. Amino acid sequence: CSARDRESLYGYTF.

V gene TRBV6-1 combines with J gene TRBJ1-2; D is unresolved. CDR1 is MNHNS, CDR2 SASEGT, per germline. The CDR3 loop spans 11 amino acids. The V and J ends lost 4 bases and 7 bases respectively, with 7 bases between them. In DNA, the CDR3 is TGTGCCAGCAGTGTCAGAGGTGGCTACACCTTC. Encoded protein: CASSVRGGYTF.

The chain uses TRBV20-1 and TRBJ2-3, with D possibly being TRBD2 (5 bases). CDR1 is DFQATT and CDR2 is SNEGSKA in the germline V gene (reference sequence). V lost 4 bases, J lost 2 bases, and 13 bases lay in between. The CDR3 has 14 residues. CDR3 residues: CSATEGLTTDTQYF. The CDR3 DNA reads TGCAGTGCTACCGAGGGCCTCACCACAGATACGCAGTATTTT.

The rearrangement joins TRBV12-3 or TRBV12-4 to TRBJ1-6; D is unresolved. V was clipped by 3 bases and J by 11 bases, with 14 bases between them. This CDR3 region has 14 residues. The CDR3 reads CASSFFGTSPPLHF. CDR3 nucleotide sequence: TGTGCCAGCAGTTTTTTCGGCACATCCCCACCCCTCCACTTT.

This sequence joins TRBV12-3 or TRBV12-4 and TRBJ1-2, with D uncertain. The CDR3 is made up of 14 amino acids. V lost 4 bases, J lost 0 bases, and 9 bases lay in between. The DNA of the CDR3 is TGTGCCAGCAGTTCTCTTGCCGCTAACTATGGCTACACCTTC. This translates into CASSSLAANYGYTF.

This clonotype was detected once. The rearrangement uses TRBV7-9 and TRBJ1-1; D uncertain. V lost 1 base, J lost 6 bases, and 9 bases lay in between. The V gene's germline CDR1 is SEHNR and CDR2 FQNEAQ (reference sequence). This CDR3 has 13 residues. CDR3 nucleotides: TGTGCCAGCAGCTTAGAGGGTACGGCTGAAGCTTTCTTT. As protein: CASSLEGTAEAFF.

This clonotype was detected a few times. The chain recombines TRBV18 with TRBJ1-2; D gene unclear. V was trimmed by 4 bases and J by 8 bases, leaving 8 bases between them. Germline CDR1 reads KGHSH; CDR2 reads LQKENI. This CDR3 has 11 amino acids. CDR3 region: CASSQELGYTF. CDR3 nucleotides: TGTGCCAGCTCACAAGAGTTGGGCTACACCTTC. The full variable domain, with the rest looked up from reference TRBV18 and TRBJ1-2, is NAGVMQNPRHLVRRRGQEARLRCSPMKGHSHVYWYRQLPEEGLKFMVYLQKENIIDESGMPKERFSAEFPKEGPSILRIQQVVRGDSAAYFCASSQELGYTFGSGTRLTVV.

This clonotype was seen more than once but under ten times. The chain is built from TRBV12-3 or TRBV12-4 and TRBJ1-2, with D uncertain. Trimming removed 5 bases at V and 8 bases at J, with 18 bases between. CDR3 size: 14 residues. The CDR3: CASSTIRRAGGYTF. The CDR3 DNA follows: TGTGCCAGCAGTACTATCCGACGGGCGGGCGGCTACACCTTC.

The CDR3 region has the DNA TGTGCCAGCAGCCCCCCGACAGAGATGAACACTGAAGCTTTCTTT. Protein: CASSPPTEMNTEAFF. This chain links TRBV7-9 with TRBJ1-1; the D gene is possibly TRBD1 (5 bases). The V end lost 5 bases, the J end lost 0 bases, and 13 bases lay between the germline ends. The CDR3 loop spans 15 amino acids. Germline-derived CDR1 and CDR2 are SEHNR and FQNEAQ (reference sequence).